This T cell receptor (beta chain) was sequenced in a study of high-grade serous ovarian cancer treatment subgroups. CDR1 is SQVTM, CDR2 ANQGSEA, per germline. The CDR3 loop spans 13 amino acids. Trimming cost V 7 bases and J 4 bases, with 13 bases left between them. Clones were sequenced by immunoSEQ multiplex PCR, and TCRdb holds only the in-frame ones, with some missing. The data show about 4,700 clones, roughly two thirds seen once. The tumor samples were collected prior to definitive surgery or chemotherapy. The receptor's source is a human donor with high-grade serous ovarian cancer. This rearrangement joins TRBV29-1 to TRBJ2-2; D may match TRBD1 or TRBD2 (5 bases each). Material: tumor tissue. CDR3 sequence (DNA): TGCAGCGGAGGGGACCCGTTCACCGGGGAGCTGTTTTTT. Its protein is CSGGDPFTGELFF.